The T cell receptor beta chain under discussion was sequenced for a study of a mutant IDH1 vaccine in newly diagnosed glioma (dated by TCRdb to the early 2020s). About the investigation overall: Vaccination was initiated 4-6 weeks after radiotherapy alone, or concurrently with temozolomide cycles in the chemotherapy-containing groups. Prior to enrollment, standard therapy consisting of radiotherapy alone, temozolomide alone, or radiochemotherapy with temozolomide had been administered to patients, with the combination being received by most patients. For exploratory analyses, longitudinal TCRB deep sequencing was carried out in roughly 23 treated patients wherever samples were available. The week-35 safety follow-up was designated visit V12, and the week-47 end of study was designated visit V13. Of the 30 to 35 treated patients, approximately 62% were male and approximately 40% were female, and a mean age of 40.4 years was recorded. Six visits were used for peripheral blood collection: V03 (baseline), V05, V07, V10, V12 and V13.

Library creation used the immunoSEQ multiplex PCR assay. Rearranged TCR beta chain sequences were amplified with the hsTCRB Kit following the manufacturer's protocol. Sequencing of TCRB libraries was carried out on an Illumina MiSeq. On the authors' methods: The proprietary platform of the kit vendor was used for demultiplexing, trimming and gene mapping. Held by TCRdb, this immuneACCESS table contains in-frame sequences only and omits some clones. Under half of the omission traces to an unresolved V gene where checked; the cause of the rest is unknown. That table is the source of V, J and clone size, and D and trimming were worked out from the DNA. This sample comprises about 60,000 clones, about 85% of them detected only once. In total, the top ten clones hold 4% to 5% of the sample. Points the paper makes about the study in general: Pseudoprogression appeared unrelated to alterations in the top peripheral T cell clonotypes detected by TCRB sequencing. Availability determined which PBMC samples were chosen for TCRB deep sequencing. According to the authors, sample limitations meant that analyses of patient blood samples could not be reproduced. Immune responses induced by the vaccine were seen in approximately 93% of patients across multiple MHC alleles.

The junction shows trimming of 5 bases on V and 4 bases on J, plus 14 bases between the germline ends. Via the germline V gene, CDR1 is SGHTA and CDR2 FQGNSA. Taken from cysteine to phenylalanine, the CDR3 has 14 residues. Just the 42-base CDR3 DNA is kept, in frame starting at base 1. In regard to this clone: What antigen it recognizes has not been identified. No base-level quality is on record; no much larger clone is a single base apart.

Sample time point, as interpreted from the label and publication: week 35, safety follow-up. Every vaccine dose consisted of 300 ug of a 20-mer mutant IDH1 peptide in Montanide, administered subcutaneously together with topical imiquimod. Eight vaccinations were administered to patients in weeks 1, 3, 5, 7, 11, 15, 19 and 23, corresponding to visits V03 through V10. The donors had newly diagnosed IDH1-mutant astrocytomas of WHO grade 3 or 4 that showed loss of nuclear ATRX. The samples were drawn from NOA16, a multicentre, single-arm, open-label phase I trial in Germany that tested a mutant IDH1 peptide vaccine in humans for the first time. Genomic DNA for TCRB sequencing was extracted from EDTA blood using the DNeasy Blood and Tissue Kit.

The sequence links TRBV7-2 to TRBJ1-2, with a tentative D gene TRBD1 over 6 matching bases. The sequence derives from a man aged 30 to 39 with glioma. Sequences were derived from PBMCs, sampled from a glioma patient whose treatment included an IDH1 peptide vaccine. The CDR3 reads as follows: CASSTWGGAYGYTF. The sequenced DNA is TGTGCCAGCAGCACATGGGGGGGGGCCTATGGCTACACCTTC.